These 28 T cell receptor beta chains originate from one sample sequenced in a study of CD8+CD57+ T cells in acquired aplastic anemia. Sequenced patients had shown CD8+CD57+ cell expansion by flow cytometry. Genomic DNA, serving as template, underwent TCR beta VDJ and CDR3 profiling. Via MiXCR, TCRdb re-called the reads, giving one row per CDR3 protein. The sample consists of 260,000 or so distinct CDR3 sequences, approximately 79% of them appearing once. Sequencing was done on a sample of sorted CD4+, CD8+, or CD8+CD57+ T cells (not recorded which) from PBMCs. The receptor source for this set is a human donor with aplastic anemia.

V usage is TRBV7-2 and J usage is TRBJ2-7; no clear D gene. This CDR3 comprises 18 residues. Germline V gene data show CDR1 as SGHTA and CDR2 as FQGNSA. The V and J ends lost 3 bases and 3 bases respectively, with 24 bases between them. The CDR3 sequence is CASSFHGDADTQYYEQYV. DNA of the CDR3: TGTGCCAGCAGCTTTCATGGAGACGCGGATACCCAGTACTACGAGCAGTACGTC.

The rearrangement uses TRBV7-8 and TRBJ1-4; tentatively, D is TRBD1 (5 bases). The CDR3 is 15 amino acids. Trimming pared 0 bases from V and 0 bases from J, leaving 5 bases between. Per the germline V gene, CDR1 is SGHVS and CDR2 is FQNEAQ. The CDR3 coding sequence is TGTGCCAGCAGCTTAGCAGGGGCAACTAATGAAAAACTGTTTTTT. This gives the protein CASSLAGATNEKLFF.

This sequence joins TRBV11-3 and TRBJ2-3, with 9 bases identical to TRBD1. The length of the CDR3 is 14 residues. V dropped 4 bases and J dropped 6; count of bases not matched to a gene: 5. CDR1 is SGHNT, CDR2 YENEEA, per germline. The CDR3, as DNA: TGTGCCAGCAGCTGGGGACAGGGCTCCGATACGCAGTATTTT. This encodes CASSWGQGSDTQYF.

This clonotype was counted at least ten times. The genes are TRBV11-2 and TRBJ1-1, with D possibly matching TRBD1 (6 bases). Germline lookup yields CDR1 SGHAT and CDR2 FQNNGV. Trimming cost V 6 bases and J 0 bases, with 17 bases left between them. The CDR3 loop spans 16 amino acids. The chain's CDR3 is CASSHDRFRLNTEAFF. The CDR3 nucleotides read TGTGCCAGCAGTCACGACAGGTTCCGTCTGAACACTGAAGCTTTCTTT.

This chain joins TRBV7-3 and TRBJ1-2; 7 bases are shared with TRBD1. Losses at the gene ends were 3 bases for V and 0 bases for J; bases not matched to a gene: 4. This CDR3 contains 15 residues. Germline CDR1 is SGHTA and CDR2 is FQGTGA. CDR3 sequence reads: CASSFRDRSNYGYTF. The CDR3 bases are TGTGCCAGCAGCTTCAGGGACAGATCTAACTATGGCTACACCTTC.

Notes on this clonotype: Relative to the germline gene, one junction end is altered; a read error may explain this. The chain has TRBV7-3 and TRBJ2-5; a weak D match, TRBD2 (6 bases). Germline values: CDR1 SGHTA, CDR2 FQGTGA. This CDR3 comprises 14 residues. The chain's CDR3 is CASTHGAARGTKHF. The DNA for the CDR3 is TGTGCCAGCACCCATGGCGCAGCCCGCGGGACCAAGCACTTC.

J is TRBJ1-1 and V is TRBV2; 9 nucleotides match TRBD1. Germline V gene sequence: CDR1 SNHLY, CDR2 FYNNEI. V shed 8 bases, J shed 3 bases, and the junction held 10 bases outside the gene matches. This CDR3 has 15 residues. CDR3 bases: TGTGCCAGCTCACCACAGGGGGCAAAGGACACTGAAGCTTTCTTT. This translates into CASSPQGAKDTEAFF.

The J gene is TRBJ2-7, the V gene TRBV20-1; the D gene could be TRBD1 or TRBD2 (6 bases each). Germline lookup yields CDR1 DFQATT and CDR2 SNEGSKA (reference sequence). Trimming shortened V by 0 bases and J by 3 bases, and 18 bases separated the two germline ends. CDR3 size: 16 residues. This chain's CDR3 is CSARDFRDTGGYEQYF. The CDR3 coding sequence is TGCAGTGCTAGAGATTTTAGGGACACCGGGGGCTACGAGCAGTACTTC.

The count of this clonotype is one. One junction end disagrees with the germline gene, perhaps due to a read error. The chain combines TRBV19 with TRBJ2-3, with D tentatively TRBD2 (7 bases). CDR3 length: 14 residues. CDR1 is LNHDA and CDR2 is SQIVND in the germline V gene (reference sequence). CDR3 in DNA: TGTGCCAGTAGCATAGGGGGAGGGCTAGGTGAGCAGTATTTT. Translation gives CASSIGGGLGEQYF.

This chain joins TRBV9 and TRBJ2-2, with 7 positions matching TRBD1. The CDR3 is 15 residues long. The V segment lost 3 bases and the J segment 3 bases; nucleotides outside the gene matches: 5. Germline-derived CDR1 and CDR2 are SGDLS and YYNGEE. The CDR3 nucleotides read TGTGCCAGCAGCGAGACAGGGTCGTACACCGGGGAGCTGTTTTTT. Translated: CASSETGSYTGELFF.

The chain combines TRBV9 with TRBJ2-3; 10 bases line up with TRBD1. J was trimmed by 15 bases and V by 4 bases; bases with no gene match: 14. The V gene's germline CDR1 is SGDLS and CDR2 YYNGEE. This CDR3 is built from 14 residues. The CDR3 is CASSLGQGNTKAYF. The CDR3 DNA reads TGTGCCAGCAGCTTGGGACAGGGGAACACTAAGGCTTATTTT.

A note on this clonotype: A read error may account for a junction end that differs from germline. The genes are TRBV9 and TRBJ1-6; D remains ambiguous. Germline CDR1 reads SGDLS; CDR2 reads YYNGEE. The CDR3 extends over 14 amino acids. CDR3 loop: CASSITTLAARPDF. The CDR3 nucleotides are TGTGCCAGTAGTATCACTACTCTAGCGGCACGTCCCGACTTT.

V is TRBV6-1 and J is TRBJ2-7, with D possibly being TRBD1 (5 bases). V dropped 4 bases and J dropped 4 bases, with 14 bases sitting between them. The CDR3 spans 14 residues. Germline V lookup: CDR1 MNHNS, CDR2 SASEGT. The CDR3 here is CASSVNRMQYEQYF. CDR3 coding DNA: TGTGCCAGCAGTGTTAACAGGATGCAGTACGAGCAGTACTTC.

V is TRBV12-3 or TRBV12-4 and J is TRBJ2-5, with TRBD2 as a possible D gene (5 bases). The V end lost 3 bases, the J end lost 4 bases, and 15 bases lay between the germline ends. This CDR3 is 15 amino acids long. The CDR3 sequence: CASSFAQRAGETQYF. CDR3 sequence (DNA): TGTGCCAGCAGTTTCGCACAACGGGCGGGAGAGACCCAGTACTTC.

This sequence joins TRBV7-9 and TRBJ2-7; 8 bases match TRBD1. Germline loops: CDR1 SEHNR, CDR2 FQNEAQ (reference sequence). The CDR3 contains 13 residues. V trimming: 5 bases; J trimming: 5 bases; junction bases outside the gene matches: 5. The CDR3 bases are TGTGCCAGCAGCGTGGACAGGGACAACGAGCAGTACTTC. Amino acid sequence: CASSVDRDNEQYF. The complete variable domain, with remaining parts taken from reference TRBV7-9 and TRBJ2-7, reads DTGVSQNPRHKITKRGQNVTFRCDPISEHNRLYWYRQTLGQGPEFLTYFQNEAQLEKSRLLSDRFSAERPKGSFSTLEIQRTEQGDSAMYLCASSVDRDNEQYFGPGTRLTVT.

Details on this clonotype: An end of the junction differs from the germline gene, which may be a read error. This chain joins TRBV15 and TRBJ2-7; D may be TRBD1 (6 bases). The CDR3 runs to 15 residues. Germline-derived CDR1 and CDR2 are LNHNV and YYDKDF (reference sequence). The CDR3 sequence: CASSNFRDTSYEQYF. CDR3 sequence (DNA): TGTGCCAGCAGCAACTTCCGGGACACTTCCTACGAGCAGTACTTC.

Note on this clonotype: This may be a read error, as it is one base from a much larger clone. The gene calls are TRBV7-3 and TRBJ2-3; 8 positions agree with TRBD2. Germline V CDR1 and CDR2: SGHTA, FQGTGA. This CDR3 has 14 residues. CDR3 residues: CASSLTKRGYNNEF. Here the CDR3 DNA reads TGTGCCAGCAGCTTAACGAAGCGGGGGTACAACAATGAGTTT.

The chain uses TRBV7-2 and TRBJ2-7; D is possibly TRBD2 (6 bases). The CDR3 is 18 residues long. V was cut by 3 bases and J by 1 base, with 22 bases left in between. CDR1 is SGHTA, CDR2 FQGNSA, per germline. The CDR3 is CASSFHPGGNALSYEQYV. Written as DNA, the CDR3 is TGTGCCAGCAGCTTTCATCCGGGCGGGAACGCCCTTTCCTACGAGCAGTACGTC.

The chain uses TRBV7-2 and TRBJ2-7; D might be TRBD2 (6 bases). Trimming stripped 5 bases from V and 2 bases from J, with 16 bases between. The germline CDR1 and CDR2 sequences are SGHTA and FQGNSA. This CDR3 comprises 15 residues. CDR3 region: CASSPTSSPAYEQYF. The CDR3 coding sequence is TGTGCCAGCAGCCCAACTAGCTCTCCAGCCTACGAGCAGTACTTC.

The rearrangement uses TRBV9 and TRBJ1-2, with D uncertain. V lost 1 base and J lost 6, with 19 bases in between. Germline V CDR1 and CDR2: SGDLS, YYNGEE. The CDR3 is made up of 16 amino acids. Here the CDR3 reads CASSVRAGTNIDGYTF. The CDR3 region has the DNA TGTGCCAGCAGCGTACGGGCGGGTACTAACATTGATGGCTACACCTTC.

The CDR3 sequence is CARDRKSESAFF. The CDR3 coding sequence is TGTGCCAGAGATCGGAAGAGCGAATCGGCTTTCTTT. This rearrangement joins TRBV5-5 to TRBJ1-1; no clear D gene. Germline CDR1 SGHKS, CDR2 YYEKEE (reference sequence). V was clipped by 8 bases and J by 11 bases, with 19 bases between them. This CDR3 spans 12 amino acids.

Concerning this clonotype itself: One junction end does not reproduce the germline sequence, and a read error may be involved. V usage is TRBV7-3 and J usage is TRBJ1-2; D is unclear. The CDR3 contains 13 residues. Germline V gene lookup returns CDR1 SGHTA and CDR2 FQGTGA. CDR3 nucleotide sequence: TGTGCCTACGAGGTAGCGGCGTCCGAAGAGACCCAGTTC. Protein: CAYEVAASEETQF.

The chain combines TRBV7-8 with TRBJ1-1, with D unresolved. V was trimmed by 5 bases and J by 3 bases, leaving 10 bases between them. This CDR3 contains 13 residues. CDR1 is SGHVS, CDR2 FQNEAQ, per germline. The CDR3 sequence is CASSARVHTEAFF. The CDR3, as DNA: TGTGCCAGCAGCGCCCGGGTGCACACTGAAGCTTTCTTT.

Comments on this clonotype: The CDR3 end shows no conserved phenylalanine or tryptophan, and so a read error is likely. The V and J genes are TRBV2 and TRBJ2-1; D possibly matches TRBD1 or TRBD2 (6 bases each). The CDR3 length is 16 residues. The germline V gene encodes CDR1 SNHLY and CDR2 FYNNEI. The V gene lost 8 bases and the J gene lost 8 bases, with 25 bases spanning the gap. The CDR3 reads CASGEGGGNGQDEQFC. In DNA, the CDR3 is TGTGCCAGCGGCGAGGGGGGCGGAAACGGTCAGGATGAGCAGTTCTGC.

A word on this clonotype: The CDR3 does not end in the conserved phenylalanine or tryptophan, so this is likely a read error. Because the CDR3's place on the DNA is in doubt, the DNA is left out and the CDR3 is given as listed by TCRdb. The J gene is TRBJ2-7, the V gene TRBV7-2; TRBD1, as called in the table, went unchecked against the DNA. Ends included, the CDR3 has 18 residues. Germline lookup yields CDR1 SGHTA and CDR2 FQGNSA. The chain's CDR3 is CASSLGVQGPSTSGQARG.

This chain uses TRBV7-8 with TRBJ1-2; D unresolved. V was clipped by 0 bases and J by 11 bases, with 22 bases between them. Germline loops: CDR1 SGHVS, CDR2 FQNEAQ. This CDR3 is 16 amino acids long. CDR3: CASSLAGDADTQYYTF. CDR3 sequence (DNA): TGTGCCAGCAGCTTAGCGGGAGACGCCGATACGCAGTATTACACCTTC.

This chain joins TRBV15 and TRBJ2-7; D unclear. CDR1 is LNHNV, CDR2 YYDKDF, per germline (reference sequence). V gave up 3 bases and J gave up 10 bases, with 19 bases separating them. The length of the CDR3 is 14 residues. CDR3 in DNA: TGTGCCACCAGCAGGGGCCCGAGCCAAGAGAACCAGTACTTC. This gives the protein CATSRGPSQENQYF.

This clonotype was observed a few times. This sequence joins TRBV9 and TRBJ1-1; tentative D call: TRBD1 (5 bases). Trimming removed 4 bases at V and 2 bases at J, with 15 bases between. Germline V CDR1 and CDR2: SGDLS, YYNGEE. The CDR3 loop spans 15 amino acids. CDR3 sequence reads: CASSLELTDNTEAFF. In DNA form, the CDR3 reads TGTGCCAGCAGCTTAGAACTGACAGACAACACTGAAGCTTTCTTT.